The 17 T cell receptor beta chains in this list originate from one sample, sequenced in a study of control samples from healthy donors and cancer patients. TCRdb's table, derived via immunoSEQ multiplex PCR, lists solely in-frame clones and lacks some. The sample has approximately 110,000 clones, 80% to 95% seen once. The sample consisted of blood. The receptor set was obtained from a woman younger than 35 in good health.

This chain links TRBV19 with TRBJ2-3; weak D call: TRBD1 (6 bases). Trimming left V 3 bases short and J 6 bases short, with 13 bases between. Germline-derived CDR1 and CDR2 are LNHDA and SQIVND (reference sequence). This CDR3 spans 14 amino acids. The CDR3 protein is CASSMGTIGDTQYF. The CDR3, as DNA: TGTGCCAGTAGTATGGGGACAATAGGGGATACGCAGTATTTT.

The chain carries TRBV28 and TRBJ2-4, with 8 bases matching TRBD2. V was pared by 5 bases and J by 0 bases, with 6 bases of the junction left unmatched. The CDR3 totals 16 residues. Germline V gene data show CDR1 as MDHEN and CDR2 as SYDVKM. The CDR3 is CASSPSGSKAKNIQYF. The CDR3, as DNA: TGTGCCAGCAGTCCAAGCGGGAGTAAAGCCAAAAACATTCAGTACTTC.

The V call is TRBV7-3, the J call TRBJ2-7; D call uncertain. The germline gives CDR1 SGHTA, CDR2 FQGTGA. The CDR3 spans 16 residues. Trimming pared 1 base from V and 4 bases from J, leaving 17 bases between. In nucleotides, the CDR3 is TGTGCCAGCAGCTTAAATAATAGACTTCTAAGTTACGAGCAGTACTTC. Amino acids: CASSLNNRLLSYEQYF.

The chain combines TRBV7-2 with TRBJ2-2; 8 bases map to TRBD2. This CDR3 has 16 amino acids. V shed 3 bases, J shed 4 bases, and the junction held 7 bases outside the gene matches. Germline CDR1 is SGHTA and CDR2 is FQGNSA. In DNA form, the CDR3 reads TGTGCCAGCAGCTTGGGCGCGGGAGGTGGCACCGGGGAGCTGTTTTTT. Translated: CASSLGAGGGTGELFF.

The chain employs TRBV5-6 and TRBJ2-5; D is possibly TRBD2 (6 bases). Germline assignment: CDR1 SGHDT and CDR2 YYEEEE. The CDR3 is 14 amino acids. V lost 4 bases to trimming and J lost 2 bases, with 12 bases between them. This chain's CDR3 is CASSGGITQETQYF. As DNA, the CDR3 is TGTGCCAGCAGCGGAGGGATTACTCAAGAGACCCAGTACTTC.

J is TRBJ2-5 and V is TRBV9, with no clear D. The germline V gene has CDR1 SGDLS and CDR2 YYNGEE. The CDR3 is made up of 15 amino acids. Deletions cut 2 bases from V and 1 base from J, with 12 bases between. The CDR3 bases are TGTGCCAGCAGCGTCCGGCCGACCACCCAAGAGACCCAGTACTTC. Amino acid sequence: CASSVRPTTQETQYF.

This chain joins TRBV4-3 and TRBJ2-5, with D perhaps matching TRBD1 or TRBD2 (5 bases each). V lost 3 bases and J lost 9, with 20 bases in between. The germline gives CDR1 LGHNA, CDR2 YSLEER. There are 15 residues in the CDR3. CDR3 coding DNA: TGCGCCAGCAGCCACGTGGCGGGTGGGGCCATGGCCCAGTACTTC. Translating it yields CASSHVAGGAMAQYF.

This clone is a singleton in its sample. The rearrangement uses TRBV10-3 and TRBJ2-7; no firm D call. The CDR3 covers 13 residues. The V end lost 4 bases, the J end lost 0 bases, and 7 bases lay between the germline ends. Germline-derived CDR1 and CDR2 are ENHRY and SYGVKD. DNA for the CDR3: TGTGCCATCAGTGCCGACCGCTCCTACGAGCAGTACTTC. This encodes CAISADRSYEQYF.

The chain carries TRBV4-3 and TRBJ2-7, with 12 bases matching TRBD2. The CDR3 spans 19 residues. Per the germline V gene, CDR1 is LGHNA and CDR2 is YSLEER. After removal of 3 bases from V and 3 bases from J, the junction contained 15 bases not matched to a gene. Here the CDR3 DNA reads TGCGCCAGCAGCCATCGATACCGCGGACTAGCGGGGACTTTCTACGAGCAGTACTTC. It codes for CASSHRYRGLAGTFYEQYF.

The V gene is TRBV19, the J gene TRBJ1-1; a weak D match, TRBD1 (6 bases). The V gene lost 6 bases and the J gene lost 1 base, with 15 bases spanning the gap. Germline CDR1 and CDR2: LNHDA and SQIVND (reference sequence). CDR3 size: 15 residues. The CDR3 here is CASSSAGGANTEAFF. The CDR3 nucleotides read TGTGCCAGTAGCTCAGCGGGGGGGGCGAACACTGAAGCTTTCTTT.

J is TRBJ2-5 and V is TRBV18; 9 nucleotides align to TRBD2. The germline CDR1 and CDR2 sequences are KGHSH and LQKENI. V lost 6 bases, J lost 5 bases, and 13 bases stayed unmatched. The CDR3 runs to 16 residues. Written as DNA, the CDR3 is TGTGCCAGCTCCAGGGGGTCGTTAGCGGGGGCGGAGACCCAGTACTTC. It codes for CASSRGSLAGAETQYF.

Here the CDR3 DNA reads TGTGCCAGCAGTTCAAGGACAGGGTCTTTAGTTAGGGCTAACTATGGCTACACCTTC. Protein: CASSSRTGSLVRANYGYTF. The rearrangement uses TRBV28 and TRBJ1-2, with 8 bases that match TRBD1. Germline trimming cut 4 bases from V and 0 bases from J; bases unmatched to any gene: 16. The CDR3 runs to 19 residues. The germline gives CDR1 MDHEN, CDR2 SYDVKM.

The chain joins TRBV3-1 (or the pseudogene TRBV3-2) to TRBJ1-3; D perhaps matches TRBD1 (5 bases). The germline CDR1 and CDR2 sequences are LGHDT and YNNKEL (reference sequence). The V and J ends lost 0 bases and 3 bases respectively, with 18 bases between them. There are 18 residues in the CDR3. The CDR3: CASSQDWNRSARGNTIYF. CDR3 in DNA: TGTGCCAGCAGCCAAGATTGGAACAGGTCGGCCCGTGGAAACACCATATATTTT.

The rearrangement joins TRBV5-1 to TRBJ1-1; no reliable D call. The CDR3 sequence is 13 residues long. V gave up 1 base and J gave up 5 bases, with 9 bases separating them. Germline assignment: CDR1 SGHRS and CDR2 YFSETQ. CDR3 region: CASSLKGITEAFF. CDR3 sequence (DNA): TGCGCCAGCAGCTTGAAAGGGATTACTGAAGCTTTCTTT.

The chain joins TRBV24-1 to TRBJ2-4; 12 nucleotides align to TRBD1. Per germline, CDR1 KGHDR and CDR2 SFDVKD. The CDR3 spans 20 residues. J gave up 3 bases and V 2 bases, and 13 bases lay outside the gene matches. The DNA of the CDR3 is TGTGCCACCAGTGATTCCGGGCTATCGGGACAGGGGGCGAACAAAAACATTCAGTACTTC. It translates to CATSDSGLSGQGANKNIQYF.

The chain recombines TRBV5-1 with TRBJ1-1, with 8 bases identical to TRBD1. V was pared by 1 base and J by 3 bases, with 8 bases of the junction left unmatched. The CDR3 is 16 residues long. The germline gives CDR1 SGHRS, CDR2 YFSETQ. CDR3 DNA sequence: TGCGCCAGCAGCTTGCAGGGGGCGATTTTGGACACTGAAGCTTTCTTT. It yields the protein CASSLQGAILDTEAFF.

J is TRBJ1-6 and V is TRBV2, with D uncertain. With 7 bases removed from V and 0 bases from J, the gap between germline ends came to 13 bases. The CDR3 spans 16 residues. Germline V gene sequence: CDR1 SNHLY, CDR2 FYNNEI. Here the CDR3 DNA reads TGTGCCAGCAAGAAGACCGATAGCTCCTATAATTCACCCCTCCACTTT. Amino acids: CASKKTDSSYNSPLHF. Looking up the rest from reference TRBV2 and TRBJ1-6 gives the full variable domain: EPEVTQTPSHQVTQMGQEVILRCVPISNHLYFYWYRQILGQKVEFLVSFYNNEISEKSEIFDDQFSVERPDGSNFTLKIRSTKLEDSAMYFCASKKTDSSYNSPLHFGNGTRLTVT.